This T cell receptor (beta chain) comes out of a study of patients and donors after allogeneic stem cell transplantation. V lost 2 bases and J 5 bases, leaving 7 bases between the germline ends. This CDR3 has 13 residues. The V gene's germline CDR1 is MNHEY and CDR2 SMNVEV (reference sequence). TCRdb reanalysed the RT-PCR reads using MiXCR and keeps one entry per CDR3 protein. The sample contains over 150,000 distinct CDR3 sequences, roughly 30% of which appear only once. Sequenced sample: blood, either unsorted or a sorted T cell fraction (not recorded which). The clonotype comes from a human donor who was either an allogeneic HSCT recipient or a stem cell or donor lymphocyte infusion donor (not recorded which). It is not recorded whose cells these are; they may come from a transplant donor. J is TRBJ2-1 and V is TRBV27; possibly TRBD2 for D (5 bases). Here the CDR3 DNA reads TGTGCCAGCAGTTTAGGACTTCACAATGAGCAGTTCTTC. Its translation: CASSLGLHNEQFF.